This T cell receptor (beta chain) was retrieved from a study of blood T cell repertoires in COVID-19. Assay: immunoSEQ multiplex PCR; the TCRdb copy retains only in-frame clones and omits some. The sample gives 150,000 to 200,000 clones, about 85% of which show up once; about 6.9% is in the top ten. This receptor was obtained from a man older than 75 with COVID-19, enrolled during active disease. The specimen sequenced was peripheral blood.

CDR3 amino acids: CASSFFSGIPNNSPLHF. The DNA for the CDR3 is TGTGCCAGCAGCTTTTTTTCAGGGATCCCCAATAATTCACCCCTCCACTTT. The chain joins TRBV7-9 to TRBJ1-6; D may be TRBD1 (5 bases). Trimming took 3 bases from V and 5 from J, leaving 17 bases between them. This CDR3 spans 17 amino acids. Germline lookup yields CDR1 SEHNR and CDR2 FQNEAQ (reference sequence).